This TCR beta chain was identified in a study of cytomegalovirus exposure and HLA in healthy donors. Findings and caveats of the study: In a later analysis, TCR beta V- and J-gene trimming showed a link to a missense DCLRE1C variant. CMV serostatus was the only recorded immune exposure for donors.

Remarks on this clone: Antigen specificity is unknown.

Vbeta (60) and Jbeta (13) primers were used in the PCR. Original processing methods: Roughly 83 million unique TCR beta chains, roughly 11 million of them shared, were counted by a later analysis. Clones were sequenced by immunoSEQ multiplex PCR, and TCRdb holds only the in-frame ones, with some missing. The V and J calls and the clone size are those of that table, but D and trimming were determined from the DNA. The sample lists roughly 100,000 clones; less than 80% were seen once. The receptor's source is a woman in her 40s in good health and CMV-seronegative. The sequenced sample was PBMCs.

The CDR3: CATSADISGANVLTF. The CDR3 DNA is TGTGCCACCAGCGCCGACATTTCTGGGGCCAACGTCCTGACTTTC. The chain employs TRBV15 and TRBJ2-6; D uncertain. The V and J ends lost 5 bases and 1 base respectively, with 9 bases between them. Germline V gene lookup returns CDR1 LNHNV and CDR2 YYDKDF (reference sequence). The CDR3 is made up of 15 amino acids.